The clone carrying this T cell receptor (beta chain) was picked up one time. Survey-level immunoSEQ sequencing profiled the TCR beta repertoire. Sequencing was performed with immunoSEQ multiplex PCR; in TCRdb, only in-frame clones are kept and a portion is missing. The data hold some 68,000 clones, with about 94% observed a single time. Germline-derived CDR1 and CDR2 are DFQATT and SNEGSKA (reference sequence). CDR3 length: 11 amino acids. V shed 5 bases, J shed 13 bases, and the junction held 6 bases outside the gene matches. The TCR comes from a man aged 40-55 years with rheumatoid arthritis. The chain uses TRBV20-1 and TRBJ2-1; 9 bases agree with TRBD2. The sequenced sample was PBMCs. CDR3 in DNA: TGCAGTGCTGGACCGACTAGCGGTCAGTTCTTC. It yields the protein CSAGPTSGQFF.